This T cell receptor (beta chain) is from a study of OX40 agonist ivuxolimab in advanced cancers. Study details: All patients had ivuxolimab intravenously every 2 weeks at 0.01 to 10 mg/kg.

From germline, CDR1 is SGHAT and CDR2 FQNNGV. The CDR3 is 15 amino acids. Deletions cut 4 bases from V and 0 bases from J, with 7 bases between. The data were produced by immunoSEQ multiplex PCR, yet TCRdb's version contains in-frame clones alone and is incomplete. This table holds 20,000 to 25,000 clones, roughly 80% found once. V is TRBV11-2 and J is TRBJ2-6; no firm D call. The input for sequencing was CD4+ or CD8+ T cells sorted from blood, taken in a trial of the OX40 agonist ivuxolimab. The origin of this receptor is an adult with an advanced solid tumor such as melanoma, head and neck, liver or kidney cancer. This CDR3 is CASSWASSGANVLTF. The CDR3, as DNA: TGTGCCAGCAGCTGGGCGAGCTCTGGGGCCAACGTCCTGACTTTC.